This TCR beta chain is from a study of blood T cell repertoires in COVID-19. Study background: PBMCs, B-cell-depleted T cells, or T cells provided the cDNA or gDNA that made up the material.

Participants had their cohort set by participant-reported clinical history. Profiling relied on immunoSEQ multiplex PCR, and the TCRdb table lists in-frame clones only, not all of them. The sample contains approximately 300,000 clones, around 84% of which appear only once. The junction had 9 bases not matched to a gene; V was cut back by 6 bases and J by 6 bases. The CDR3 sequence is 15 residues long. Per the germline V gene, CDR1 is MNHEY and CDR2 is SVGAGI. The chain couples TRBV6-5 to TRBJ2-7; 12 positions agree with TRBD1. This TCR was recovered from a man aged 25-45 years who had recovered from COVID-19. The material sequenced was PBMCs or T cells enriched from blood (not recorded which). The CDR3 nucleotides are TGTGCCAGCAGGGGCGGGACAGGGGGCCTGGGCGAGCAGTACTTC. Translated: CASRGGTGGLGEQYF.